The 7 T cell receptor beta chains below were found in one sample sequenced in a study of blood T cell repertoires in COVID-19. Method: immunoSEQ multiplex PCR; TCRdb's copy keeps in-frame clones and lacks some. The table lists about 150,000 clones, roughly 90% of them singletons, with just under 3% in the top ten. Sample: peripheral blood. The receptor source for this set is a man in his 60s with active or convalescent COVID-19.

This chain links TRBV7-2 with TRBJ2-3, with TRBD1 matching 8 bases. There are 16 residues in the CDR3. Germline V gives CDR1 SGHTA, CDR2 FQGNSA. The J segment lost 2 bases and the V segment lost 3 bases, leaving 7 bases of the junction unmatched. This chain's CDR3 is CASSLGTGYHTDTQYF. As DNA, the CDR3 is TGTGCCAGCAGCTTGGGGACAGGTTATCACACAGATACGCAGTATTTT.

The chain uses TRBV6-2 or TRBV6-3 and TRBJ1-1; 9 nucleotides align to TRBD1. Germline assignment: CDR1 MNHEY and CDR2 SVGEGT. This CDR3 comprises 15 residues. With 5 bases clipped from V and 4 bases from J, the junction kept 8 bases outside the gene matches. CDR3 nucleotide sequence: TGTGCCAGCAGTAAGCCTGGGACAGGGAGCACTGAAGCTTTCTTT. It translates to CASSKPGTGSTEAFF.

CDR3 nucleotide sequence: TGCGCCAGCGCCCCAATAGGGCTAGCGGGAGGACGGGAGCAGTTCTTC. This codes for CASAPIGLAGGREQFF. V gene TRBV4-1 combines with J gene TRBJ2-1; 11 bases align to TRBD2. This CDR3 is 16 amino acids long. The J segment lost 10 bases and the V segment lost 8 bases, leaving 16 bases of the junction unmatched. Germline CDR1 MGHRA, CDR2 YSYEKL.

This clone was counted between two and nine times. The genes are TRBV19 and TRBJ1-1; D remains unclear. The CDR3 runs to 14 residues. Germline CDR1 LNHDA, CDR2 SQIVND (reference sequence). Trimming took 0 bases from V and 4 from J, leaving 9 bases between them. In DNA form, the CDR3 reads TGTGCCAGTAGTATAGATGATTGGGCCACTGAAGCTTTCTTT. This gives the protein CASSIDDWATEAFF. Supplemented by reference TRBV19 and TRBJ1-1, the full variable domain reads DGGITQSPKYLFRKEGQNVTLSCEQNLNHDAMYWYRQDPGQGLRLIYYSQIVNDFQKGDIAEGYSVSREKKESFPLTVTSAQKNPTAFYLCASSIDDWATEAFFGQGTRLTVV.

The chain employs TRBV29-1 and TRBJ2-7, with TRBD2 identical over 9 bases. Unmatched junction bases numbered 4, after V lost 3 bases and J lost 1 base. CDR3 length: 14 residues. Per germline, CDR1 SQVTM and CDR2 ANQGSEA. The CDR3 loop is CSVDVAGASYEQYF. The CDR3 nucleotides read TGCAGCGTTGATGTAGCGGGAGCTTCCTACGAGCAGTACTTC.

V and J are TRBV25-1 and TRBJ1-3; 9 bases align to TRBD1. V was pared by 4 bases and J by 3 bases, with 4 bases of the junction left unmatched. Germline-derived CDR1 and CDR2 are MGHDK and SYGVNS. The CDR3 runs 15 residues. CDR3 in amino acids: CASSADRGSGNTIYF. CDR3 DNA sequence: TGTGCCAGCAGTGCGGACAGGGGCAGTGGAAACACCATATATTTT. The full variable domain, in which reference TRBV25-1 and TRBJ1-3 provide the parts outside the CDR3, is EADIYQTPRYLVIGTGKKITLECSQTMGHDKMYWYQQDPGMELHLIHYSYGVNSTEKGDLSSESTVSRIRTEHFPLTLESARPSHTSQYLCASSADRGSGNTIYFGEGSWLTVV.

The rearrangement links TRBV6-5 to TRBJ1-4; D is possibly TRBD1 (5 bases). V lost 6 bases, J lost 1 base, and 9 bases lay in between. This CDR3 has 14 residues. Germline CDR1 reads MNHEY; CDR2 reads SVGAGI. The CDR3 region has the DNA TGTGCCAGCAGCCAGGGTGGAACTAATGAAAAACTGTTTTTT. The encoded protein is CASSQGGTNEKLFF.